This TCR beta chain was found in a study of T cell responses to AZD1222 COVID-19 vaccine. CDR3 length: 11 residues. V was shortened by 0 bases and J by 8 bases, with 5 bases between the two germline ends. The germline V gene encodes CDR1 SGHDT and CDR2 YYEEEE. The assay was immunoSEQ multiplex PCR, and TCRdb's table has in-frame clones only and misses some. Among more than 100,000 clones listed, roughly 87% were seen once. Findings and caveats of the study: Reportedly, nearly half of unique spike TCRs recognized epitopes outside B.1.351/B.1.1.7 mutations. Donors, mostly white British, included more females; clonal diversity was possibly underestimated. The study found vaccine-associated CD4 TCRs spanning spike, dominant at 160-218 and 743-854.

A remark on this clone: Its specificity is not known.

The V call is TRBV5-6, the J call TRBJ1-1; D is unclear. The material was peripheral blood, obtained on day 0 of AZD1222 vaccination. The sequence came from an adult in good health. CDR3 amino acids: CASSLAGEAFF. The CDR3, as DNA: TGTGCCAGCAGCTTGGCCGGGGAAGCTTTCTTT. The full variable domain, in which reference TRBV5-6 and TRBJ1-1 provide the parts outside the CDR3, is DAGVTQSPTHLIKTRGQQVTLRCSPKSGHDTVSWYQQALGQGPQFIFQYYEEEERQRGNFPDRFSGHQFPNYSSELNVNALLLGDSALYLCASSLAGEAFFGQGTRLTVV.